The text below deals with one T cell receptor (beta chain). Original methodology: Amplification of reference gene primers provided the estimated nucleated cell counts. Some clones are missing from TCRdb's copy, which holds only in-frame ones; the method was immunoSEQ multiplex PCR. V and J calls and clone size are as listed in that table; D and trimming were resolved from the DNA. The sample includes over 350,000 clones, nearly 90% of them seen just once. The source of the sample is a study of blood T cell repertoires in COVID-19. This CDR3 comprises 16 residues. Trimming removed 0 bases from V and 2 bases from J, with 12 bases in between. Germline V gene data show CDR1 as WNHNN and CDR2 as SYGVQD (reference sequence).

Sequenced sample: PBMCs or T cells enriched from blood (not recorded which). V gene TRBV10-1 combines with J gene TRBJ2-3; possible D gene TRBD2, 6 bases. The receptor comes from a woman aged 18-35 years with acute COVID-19. CDR3: CASSESVASATDTQYF. CDR3 DNA sequence: TGCGCCAGCAGTGAGTCGGTGGCTAGCGCCACAGATACGCAGTATTTT.